This TCR beta chain was retrieved from a study of blood T cell repertoires in COVID-19. About the study: The United States, Italy and Spain were the sources of the acute and convalescent COVID-19 samples. T cells, B-cell-depleted T cells, or PBMCs provided the cDNA or gDNA that served as material.

With V trimmed by 7 bases and J by 7 bases, 11 bases remained unmatched. The CDR3 is made up of 15 amino acids. Germline CDR1 is MGHDK and CDR2 is SYGVNS. Original methodology: Amplification of reference gene primers provided the estimated nucleated cell counts. Clones were sequenced by immunoSEQ multiplex PCR, and TCRdb holds only the in-frame ones, with some missing. That table is the source of V, J and clone size, and D and trimming were worked out from the DNA. The sample consists of about 280,000 clones, 86% of them appearing once. The clonotype comes from a woman aged 25 to 39 with active or convalescent COVID-19. Sequencing input: peripheral blood. V and J are TRBV25-1 and TRBJ2-1; TRBD1 matches 9 bases. CDR3 sequence (DNA): TGTGCCAGCACCACGGGGGGACAGGGTTCAAATGAGCAGTTCTTC. This codes for CASTTGGQGSNEQFF.